This T cell receptor (beta chain) was sequenced during a study of naive and memory T cell subsets. Notes on the study in general: Over 95% of naive TCR sequences appeared only once after error correction, unlike memory subsets. A few larger clonotypes appeared in naive repertoires, especially CD8, possibly memory cells re-expressing CD45RA. Diversity fell and Gini index rose from naive through CM, EM, EMRA. RNA-based TCR counts may shift with T cell activation and differentiation. TCR abundance followed a power law differing between naive and memory subsets.

An equimolar mix of two oligonucleotides served as the beta constant-region primer for TRBC1 and TRBC2. Ligated cDNA was amplified by four rounds of PCR with nested alpha and beta constant-region primers and SP2. TCRdb reprocessed the UMI-ligation and nested PCR reads via MiXCR and lists one record per CDR3 protein. The sample records 99,000 or so distinct CDR3 sequences, roughly 15% being singletons. Details on this clonotype: What it binds is not known.

This CDR3 is built from 12 residues. Per the germline V gene, CDR1 is SQVTM and CDR2 is ANQGSEA. The V and J ends lost 6 bases and 5 bases, in that order; junction bases with no gene match: 7. The gene calls are TRBV29-1 and TRBJ2-7, with 7 bases identical to TRBD1. This TCR was sampled from a human donor in good health. Sequences were obtained from naive CD8+ T cells from blood. As DNA, the CDR3 is TGCAGCGTCCAGACAGGGAACAACGAGCAGTACTTC. Its translation is CSVQTGNNEQYF.